This record looks at one TCR beta chain sequence and its context. Its antigen is undetermined. Use of 60 Vbeta and 13 Jbeta primers characterized the PCR. TCRdb keeps only in-frame clones here, not all; method: immunoSEQ multiplex PCR. This sample has some 200,000 clones, with about 74% found just once. This entry is derived from a study of cytomegalovirus exposure and HLA in healthy donors. Broader study findings: The likely explanation for a cluster of highly shared sequence variants was sequencing artifact. Later analysis suggested links between common viral pathogens and several top significant clusters.

The V and J ends lost 5 bases and 3 bases respectively, with 11 bases between them. The CDR3 runs to 14 residues. Germline values: CDR1 MNHEY, CDR2 SMNVEV (reference sequence). Whereas donors were nominally healthy upon sampling, unrecorded immune exposures were probable. The genes are TRBV27 and TRBJ2-1, with a tentative D call TRBD1 (6 bases). This sequence was found in a man aged 40-50 years in good health and CMV-seronegative. The sequenced sample was PBMCs. The CDR3, as DNA: TGTGCCAGCAGTCATTCGGACAGCTACAATGAGCAGTTCTTC. The encoded protein is CASSHSDSYNEQFF.